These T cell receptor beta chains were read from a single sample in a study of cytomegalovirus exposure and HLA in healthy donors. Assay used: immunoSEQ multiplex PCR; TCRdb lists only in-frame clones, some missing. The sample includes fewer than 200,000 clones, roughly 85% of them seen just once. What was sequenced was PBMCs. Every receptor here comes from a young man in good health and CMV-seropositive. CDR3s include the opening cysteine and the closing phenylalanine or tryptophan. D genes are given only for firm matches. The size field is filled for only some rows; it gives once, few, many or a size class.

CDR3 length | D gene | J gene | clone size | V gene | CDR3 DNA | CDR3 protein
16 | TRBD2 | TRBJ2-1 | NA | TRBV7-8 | TGTGCCAGCAGCCCCATCTCAGCGGGAAGGGGCAATGAGCAGTTCTTC | CASSPISAGRGNEQFF
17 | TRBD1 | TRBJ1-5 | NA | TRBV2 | TGTGCCAGCAGTGCCCAGGGACAGGGGACCGGCAATCAGCCCCAGCATTTT | CASSAQGQGTGNQPQHF
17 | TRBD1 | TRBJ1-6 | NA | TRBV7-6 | TGTGCCAGCAGCTCCACGGGACAGGGAATGAATAATTCACCCCTCCACTTT | CASSSTGQGMNNSPLHF
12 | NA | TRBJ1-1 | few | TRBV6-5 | TGTGCCAGCAGGAGGCCCGGGACTGAAGCTTTCTTT | CASRRPGTEAFF
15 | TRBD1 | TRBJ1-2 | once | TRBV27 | TGTGCCAGCAGTGTCCGCCCCGGGACAGCCTATGGCTACACCTTC | CASSVRPGTAYGYTF
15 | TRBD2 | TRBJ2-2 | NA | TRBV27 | TGTGCCAGCAGTTTTATGCGGGAGGTTACCGGGGAGCTGTTTTTT | CASSFMREVTGELFF
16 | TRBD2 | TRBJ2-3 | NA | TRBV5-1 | TGCGCCAGCAGCTTGTCGGCTAGCGGGGGGAAAGATACGCAGTATTTT | CASSLSASGGKDTQYF
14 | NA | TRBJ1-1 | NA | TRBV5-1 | TGCGCCAGCAATCCCACAGGGCTGAACACTGAAGCTTTCTTT | CASNPTGLNTEAFF
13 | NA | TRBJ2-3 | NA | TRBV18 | TGTGCCAGCTCAGAAGGACTAACAGATACGCAGTATTTT | CASSEGLTDTQYF
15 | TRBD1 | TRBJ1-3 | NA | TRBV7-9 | TGTTCCAGCAGCTCAGACAGGGCAGCTGGAAACACCATATATTTT | CSSSSDRAAGNTIYF
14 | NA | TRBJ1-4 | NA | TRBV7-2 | TGTGCCAGCAGCTTCTACAGGGAGAATGAAAAACTGTTTTTT | CASSFYRENEKLFF
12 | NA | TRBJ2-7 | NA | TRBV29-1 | TGCAGCGTCCTCGACTGGACCTACGAGCAGTACTTC | CSVLDWTYEQYF
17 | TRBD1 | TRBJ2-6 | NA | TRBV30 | TGTGCCTGGAGTCCACGACAGGGGGTAACTGGGGCCAACGTCCTGACTTTC | CAWSPRQGVTGANVLTF
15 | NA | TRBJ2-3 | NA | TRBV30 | TGTGCCTGGAGTCCGACTACCTCTAGCACAGATACGCAGTATTTT | CAWSPTTSSTDTQYF
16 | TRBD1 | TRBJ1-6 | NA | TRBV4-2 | TGTGCCAGCAGCCAAGACGGGGACAGGGGAAGATCACCCCTCCACTTT | CASSQDGDRGRSPLHF
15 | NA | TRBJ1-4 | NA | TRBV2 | TGTGCCAGCACCCGCGCGGCGCAACCAAGGGAAAAACTGTTTTTT | CASTRAAQPREKLFF
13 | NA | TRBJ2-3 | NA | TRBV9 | TGTGCCAGCAGCCCCGGGAGCACAGATACGCAGTATTTT | CASSPGSTDTQYF
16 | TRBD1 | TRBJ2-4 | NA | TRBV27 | TGTGCCAGCAGTTTCCGACAGGGGGTGGCCAAAAACATTCAGTACTTC | CASSFRQGVAKNIQYF
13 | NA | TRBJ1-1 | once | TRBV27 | TGTGCCAGCAGAACCCGACAGGAATCGAAAGCTTTCTTT | CASRTRQESKAFF
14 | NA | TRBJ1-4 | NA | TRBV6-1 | TGTGCCAGCAGTGAAACCGGGACTAATGAAAAACTGTTTTTT | CASSETGTNEKLFF
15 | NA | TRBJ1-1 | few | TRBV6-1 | TGTGCCAGCAGGGCACAGGTCAACATGAACACTGAAGCTTTCTTT | CASRAQVNMNTEAFF
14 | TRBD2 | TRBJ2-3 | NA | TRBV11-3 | TGTGCCAGCAGCTTTAGCGGGAGTAGAGATACGCAGTATTTT | CASSFSGSRDTQYF
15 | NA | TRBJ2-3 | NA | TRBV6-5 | TGTGCCAGCAGTCCACGGAGTGGCGTCCCAGATACGCAGTATTTT | CASSPRSGVPDTQYF
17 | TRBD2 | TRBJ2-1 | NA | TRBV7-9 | TGTGCCAGCAGCTCCATCGTAGCGGGATTCCCCCACAATGAGCAGTTCTTC | CASSSIVAGFPHNEQFF
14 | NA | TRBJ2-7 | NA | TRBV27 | TGTGCCAACAGTATTAGCGGTGCTTCCTACGAGCAGTACTTC | CANSISGASYEQYF
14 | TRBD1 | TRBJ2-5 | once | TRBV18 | TGTGCCAGCTCACCAACAGGGGGTCAAGAGACCCAGTACTTC | CASSPTGGQETQYF
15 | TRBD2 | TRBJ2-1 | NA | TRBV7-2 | TGTGCCAGCAGCTCGGGACTAGCGGGTCACAATGAGCAGTTCTTC | CASSSGLAGHNEQFF
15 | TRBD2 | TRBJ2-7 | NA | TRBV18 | TGTGCCAGCTCCCCCTTACTAGCGGGGGGATACGAGCAGTACTTC | CASSPLLAGGYEQYF
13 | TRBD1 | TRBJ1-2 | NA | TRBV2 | TGTGCCAGCAGCAGGACAGGGACCGGTGGCTACACCTTC | CASSRTGTGGYTF
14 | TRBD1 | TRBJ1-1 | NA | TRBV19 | TGTGCCAGTAGTATAGAAGGGGGCTTTACTGAAGCTTTCTTT | CASSIEGGFTEAFF
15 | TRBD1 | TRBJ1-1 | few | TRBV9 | TGTGCCAGCAGCGTAGGAGGACAGGTGAACACTGAAGCTTTCTTT | CASSVGGQVNTEAFF
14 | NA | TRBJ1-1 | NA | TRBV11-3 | TGTGCCAGCAGCTTAGTACAGGGACGAACTGAAGCTTTCTTT | CASSLVQGRTEAFF
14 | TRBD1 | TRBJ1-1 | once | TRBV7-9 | TGTTCCAGCAGCTTAGGACAGGGAAACACTGAAGCTTTCTTT | CSSSLGQGNTEAFF
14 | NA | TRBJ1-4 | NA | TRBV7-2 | TGTGCCAGCAGCCGGCGACAGTATAATGAAAAACTGTTTTTT | CASSRRQYNEKLFF
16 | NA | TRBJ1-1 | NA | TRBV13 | TGTGCCAGCAGCTTACGACCCTTATACAGGGAGTTTGAAGCTTTCTTT | CASSLRPLYREFEAFF
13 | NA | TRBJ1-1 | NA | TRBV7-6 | TGTGCCAGCAGCCTACACAGGGACGCTGAAGCTTTCTTT | CASSLHRDAEAFF
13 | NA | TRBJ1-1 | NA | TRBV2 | TGTGCCAGCACCCTTTCACCCCCCACAGGGGCTTTCTTT | CASTLSPPTGAFF
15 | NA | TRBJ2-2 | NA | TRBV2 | TGTGCCAGCAGGGGCGGGACAGCGAACACCGGGGAGCTGTTTTTT | CASRGGTANTGELFF
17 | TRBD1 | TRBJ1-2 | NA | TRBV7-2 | TGTGCCAGCAGCTTAGAGGAAGCGACAGGGGTCGTCTATGGCTACACCTTC | CASSLEEATGVVYGYTF
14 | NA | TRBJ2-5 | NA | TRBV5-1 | TGCGCCAGCAGCTTTCGACAGTTCCAAGAGACCCAGTACTTC | CASSFRQFQETQYF
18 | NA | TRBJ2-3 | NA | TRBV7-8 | TGTGCCAGCAGCTTAGCGGAGACTAGTATTTTACGGACAGATACGCAGTATTTT | CASSLAETSILRTDTQYF
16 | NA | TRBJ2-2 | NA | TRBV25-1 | TGTGCCAGCAGTGTGTGGTCAGGGGCGAACACCGGGGAGCTGTTTTTT | CASSVWSGANTGELFF
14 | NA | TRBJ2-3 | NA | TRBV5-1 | TGCGCCAGCAGCTTGGGTCCGGGCACAGATACGCAGTATTTT | CASSLGPGTDTQYF
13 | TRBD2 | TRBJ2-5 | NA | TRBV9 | TGTGCCAGCAGCGGCGGGGGACAAGAGACCCAGTACTTC | CASSGGGQETQYF
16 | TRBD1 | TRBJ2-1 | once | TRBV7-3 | TGTGCCAGCAGCTTATTCGGGACAGGGGCTGTCAATGAGCAGTTCTTC | CASSLFGTGAVNEQFF
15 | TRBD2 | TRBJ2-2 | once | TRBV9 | TGTGCCAGCAGCCGGTCTAGCGGGAACACCGGGGAGCTGTTTTTT | CASSRSSGNTGELFF
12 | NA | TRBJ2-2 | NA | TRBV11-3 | TGTGCCAGCACCCTGAACACCGGGGAGCTGTTTTTT | CASTLNTGELFF
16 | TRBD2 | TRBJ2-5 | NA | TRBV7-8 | TGTGCCAGCAGCCCCCGACTAGCGGGAGTCCAAGAGACCCAGTACTTC | CASSPRLAGVQETQYF
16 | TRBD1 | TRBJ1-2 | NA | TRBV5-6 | TGTGCCAGCAGTTACTCTCCGGGACAGGGCGGCTATGGCTACACCTTC | CASSYSPGQGGYGYTF
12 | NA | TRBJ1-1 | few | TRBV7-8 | TGTGCCAGCAGCTCAGACAGGATAGAAGCTTTCTTT | CASSSDRIEAFF
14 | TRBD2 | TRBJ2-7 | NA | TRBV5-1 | TGCGCCAGCAGCACAGGGACTAGCGGGAGCGAGCAGTACTTC | CASSTGTSGSEQYF
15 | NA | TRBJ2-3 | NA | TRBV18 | TGTGCCAGCTCACCGGACAGTATAGGGTCAGATACGCAGTATTTT | CASSPDSIGSDTQYF
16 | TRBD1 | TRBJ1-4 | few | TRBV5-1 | TGCGCCAGCAGCTCCGGACAGGGGCAGGCTAATGAAAAACTGTTTTTT | CASSSGQGQANEKLFF
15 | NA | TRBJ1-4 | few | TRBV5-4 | TGTGCCAGCAGCCTCCGAGGAAGGGAGGACGGAAAACTGTTTTTT | CASSLRGREDGKLFF